The 17 T cell receptor beta chains below all came from one sample that was sequenced in a study of OX40 agonist ivuxolimab in advanced cancers. TCRdb's table, derived via immunoSEQ multiplex PCR, lists solely in-frame clones and lacks some. The sample consists of 70,000 or so clones, about nine tenths of them appearing once. The specimen comprised CD4+ or CD8+ T cells sorted from blood, sampled in a trial of the OX40 agonist ivuxolimab. These receptors came from an adult with an advanced solid tumor such as melanoma, head and neck, liver or kidney cancer.

The rearrangement links TRBV5-8 to TRBJ1-4, with D hard to call. The V end lost 7 bases, the J end lost 4 bases, and 11 bases lay between the germline ends. CDR3 length: 13 residues. CDR1 is SGHTS and CDR2 is YDEGEE in the germline V gene. The CDR3 sequence: CASRQENNEKLFF. The DNA for the CDR3 is TGTGCCAGCCGGCAGGAGAATAATGAAAAACTGTTTTTT.

The chain couples TRBV27 to TRBJ2-7; weak D call: TRBD2 (7 bases). Trimming cost V 6 bases and J 3 bases, with 18 bases left between them. The germline CDR1 and CDR2 sequences are MNHEY and SMNVEV (reference sequence). The CDR3 spans 15 residues. The CDR3 coding sequence is TGTGCCAGCAGCCCGGGGGGCGGGAGAATCTACGAGCAGTACTTC. Translation: CASSPGGGRIYEQYF.

This rearrangement joins TRBV7-8 to TRBJ2-5, with D perhaps given as TRBD1 or TRBD2 (6 bases each). Deletions cut 6 bases from V and 4 bases from J, with 18 bases between. This CDR3 is 15 amino acids long. Looked up from germline, CDR1 is SGHVS and CDR2 is FQNEAQ. The CDR3 DNA reads as TGTGCCAGCAGGGGGGGACACACCGGCGGAGAGACCCAGTACTTC. Protein: CASRGGHTGGETQYF.

The chain links TRBV6-6 to TRBJ2-3; possibly TRBD1 for D (6 bases). Between the trimmed V and J ends, which lost 5 bases and 1 base, there was a span of 13 bases. Germline V gene lookup returns CDR1 MNHNY and CDR2 SVGAGI (reference sequence). The CDR3 runs to 15 residues. The CDR3 protein is CASSNRAVGTDTQYF. The CDR3 nucleotides are TGTGCCAGCAGTAACAGGGCCGTCGGCACAGATACGCAGTATTTT.

This chain joins TRBV19 and TRBJ2-1, with D possibly matching TRBD2 (7 bases). Trimming shortened V by 10 bases and J by 5 bases, and 12 bases separated the two germline ends. CDR3 length: 12 residues. Germline V gene sequence: CDR1 LNHDA, CDR2 SQIVND (reference sequence). The chain's CDR3 is CAIRGGNNEQFF. The CDR3 region has the DNA TGTGCCATTAGGGGGGGGAACAATGAGCAGTTCTTC.

This chain links TRBV5-8 with TRBJ2-3, with 14 bases identical to TRBD2. The V gene end was trimmed by 4 bases and the J gene end by 5 bases; junction bases not matched to a gene: 6. Germline V gene sequence: CDR1 SGHTS, CDR2 YDEGEE. The CDR3 is 16 residues long. Here the CDR3 reads CASSDGLAGGLDTQYF. DNA for the CDR3: TGTGCCAGCAGCGACGGACTAGCGGGAGGCCTAGATACGCAGTATTTT.

The chain links TRBV9 to TRBJ2-1, with 7 positions matching TRBD2. Germline values: CDR1 SGDLS, CDR2 YYNGEE. The length of the CDR3 is 14 residues. The ends lost 3 bases at V and 7 bases at J; junction bases unmatched: 7. The CDR3 sequence: CASSDGGSPNEQFF. CDR3 DNA sequence: TGTGCCAGCAGCGACGGCGGGAGTCCAAATGAGCAGTTCTTC.

The chain combines TRBV15 with TRBJ2-1; 9 nucleotides align to TRBD2. This CDR3 has 15 residues. Germline CDR1 is LNHNV and CDR2 is YYDKDF (reference sequence). Unmatched junction bases numbered 0, after V lost 1 base and J lost 2 bases. CDR3 residues: CATSRVAGAYNEQFF. In DNA, the CDR3 is TGTGCCACCAGCAGAGTAGCGGGAGCCTACAATGAGCAGTTCTTC.

This chain joins TRBV5-6 and TRBJ2-7; D might be TRBD1 or TRBD2, each matching 5 bases. Germline V gene lookup returns CDR1 SGHDT and CDR2 YYEEEE. The CDR3 extends over 14 amino acids. The V end was cut by 1 base, the J end by 6 bases, with 14 bases between. The CDR3 region has the DNA TGTGCCAGCAGCTTGAATTACGGGGACCGCGAGCAGTACTTC. Translated: CASSLNYGDREQYF. The full variable domain, completed using reference TRBV5-6 and TRBJ2-7, is DAGVTQSPTHLIKTRGQQVTLRCSPKSGHDTVSWYQQALGQGPQFIFQYYEEEERQRGNFPDRFSGHQFPNYSSELNVNALLLGDSALYLCASSLNYGDREQYFGPGTRLTVT.

V and J are TRBV4-3 and TRBJ1-4; a weak D match, TRBD1 (6 bases). The CDR3 has 19 residues. Trimming removed 4 bases from V and 0 bases from J, with 21 bases in between. Germline lookup yields CDR1 LGHNA and CDR2 YSLEER. Here the CDR3 DNA reads TGCGCCAGCAGCCGCAAGCTAGGGGGAGGAGAGGCAACTAATGAAAAACTGTTTTTT. Translating gives CASSRKLGGGEATNEKLFF.

This clone has a single count. J is TRBJ2-2 and V is TRBV6-1; no clear D. Trimming left V 5 bases short and J 6 bases short, with 16 bases between. CDR3 length equals 15 residues. Germline V gene data show CDR1 as MNHNS and CDR2 as SASEGT. As DNA, the CDR3 is TGTGCCAGCAGTCCCGTTAGTGGGGATTCCGGGGAGCTGTTTTTT. This encodes CASSPVSGDSGELFF.

The chain recombines TRBV9 with TRBJ2-1; D perhaps matches TRBD2 (5 bases). From germline, CDR1 is SGDLS and CDR2 YYNGEE. With 4 bases removed from V and 2 bases from J, the gap between germline ends came to 16 bases. There are 16 residues in the CDR3. In DNA form, the CDR3 reads TGTGCCAGCAGCCCCCCTAGGACTGCCCCCTACAATGAGCAGTTCTTC. Translated: CASSPPRTAPYNEQFF.

As regards this clone: One end of the junction fails to match germline, which may point to a read error. The chain is built from TRBV5-4 and TRBJ2-5; 9 bases agree with TRBD1. The CDR3 has 15 residues. Per the germline V gene, CDR1 is SGHNT and CDR2 is YYREEE (reference sequence). For the CDR3, the DNA is TGTGCCAGCAGCTTATACCGGACAGGGGAAGAGGCCCAGTACTTC. It encodes CASSLYRTGEEAQYF.

The J gene is TRBJ2-1, the V gene TRBV5-4, with D possibly TRBD2 on 5 matching bases. The length of the CDR3 is 15 residues. The ends were cut back, 3 bases at V and 5 bases at J, with 15 bases in the middle. Germline V gene sequence: CDR1 SGHNT, CDR2 YYREEE (reference sequence). The CDR3, as DNA: TGTGCCAGCAGCTATATCTTAGGACTCAACAATGAGCAGTTCTTC. The encoded protein is CASSYILGLNNEQFF.

The chain has TRBV19 and TRBJ1-1; D remains unclear. Trimming shortened V by 3 bases and J by 7 bases, and 12 bases separated the two germline ends. CDR1 is LNHDA and CDR2 is SQIVND in the germline V gene (reference sequence). This CDR3 contains 13 residues. CDR3 bases: TGTGCCAGTAGTATTCCTAGGTATGGTGAAGCTTTCTTT. It encodes CASSIPRYGEAFF.

The chain has TRBV4-2 and TRBJ2-1; unclear D gene. Germline assignment: CDR1 LGHNA and CDR2 YNFKEQ. The V gene lost 4 bases and the J gene lost 5 bases, with 9 bases spanning the gap. The CDR3 is made up of 13 amino acids. Written as DNA, the CDR3 is TGTGCCAGCAGCCCTAACGATAACAATGAGCAGTTCTTC. Its translation is CASSPNDNNEQFF.

V and J are TRBV4-2 and TRBJ2-2; D might be TRBD2 (6 bases). CDR1 LGHNA and CDR2 YNFKEQ come from the germline V gene. The CDR3 loop spans 18 amino acids. V was shortened by 1 base and J by 3 bases, with 18 bases between the two germline ends. CDR3 nucleotide sequence: TGTGCCAGCAGCCAAGTAATTACGGGGAGGAGGGACACCGGGGAGCTGTTTTTT. This gives the protein CASSQVITGRRDTGELFF.